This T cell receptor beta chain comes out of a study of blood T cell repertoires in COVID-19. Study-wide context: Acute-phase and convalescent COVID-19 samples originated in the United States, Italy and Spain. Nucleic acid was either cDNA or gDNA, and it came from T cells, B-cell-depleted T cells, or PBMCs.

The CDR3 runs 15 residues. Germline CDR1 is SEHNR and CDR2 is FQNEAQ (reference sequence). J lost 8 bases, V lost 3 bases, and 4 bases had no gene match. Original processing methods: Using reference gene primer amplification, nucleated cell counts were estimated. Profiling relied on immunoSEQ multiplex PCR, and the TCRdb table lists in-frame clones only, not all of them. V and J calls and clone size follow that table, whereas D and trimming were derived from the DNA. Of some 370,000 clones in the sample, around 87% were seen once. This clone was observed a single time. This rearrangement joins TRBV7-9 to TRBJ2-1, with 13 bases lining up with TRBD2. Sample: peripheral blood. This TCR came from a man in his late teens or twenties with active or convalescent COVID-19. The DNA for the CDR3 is TGTGCCAGCAGCTTGAGACTAGCGGGAGGCGATGAGCAGTTCTTC. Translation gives CASSLRLAGGDEQFF.